The following is a T cell receptor (beta chain) sequence with its context. Distinct nucleotide sequences in the sample also encode this CDR3. The CDR3 length is 11 residues. The ends were cut back, 4 bases at V and 4 bases at J, with 4 bases in the middle. This sample was included in a study of blood T cell repertoires in COVID-19. Study-level background: Sources were T cells, B-cell-depleted T cells, or PBMCs; the material itself was cDNA or gDNA.

Individuals drawn from under 30 US areas were roughly 18 to 100 years old. Within 2 weeks of study entry, exposed participants had contacted a PCR-confirmed or clinician-diagnosed COVID-19 case. In the original analysis: Estimation of nucleated cell counts relied on the amplification of reference gene primers. The protocol was immunoSEQ multiplex PCR, while the TCRdb copy is restricted to in-frame clones and leaves out a portion. That table is the source of V, J and clone size, and D and trimming were worked out from the DNA. The data show fewer than 400,000 clones, with roughly 90% seen just once and roughly 3.6% held by the top ten.

The clonotype was recovered from a woman aged 25 to 39 who had been exposed to COVID-19. The rearrangement links TRBV12-3 or TRBV12-4 to TRBJ1-2; D unclear. Material: PBMCs or T cells enriched from blood (not recorded which). The CDR3 is CASSSGYGYTF. Here the CDR3 DNA reads TGTGCCAGCAGTTCGGGCTATGGCTACACCTTC.